This T cell receptor (beta chain) was documented in a study of CD8+CD57+ T cells in acquired aplastic anemia. Study-level background: Mean DNA quantity obtained from sorted CD4+ and CD8+ cells was about 3.2 ug.

Profiling that covered TCR beta VDJ and CDR3 relied on genomic DNA as its template. TCRdb used MiXCR to reprocess the reads, holding one entry per CDR3 protein. In the table there are approximately 300,000 distinct CDR3 sequences, roughly 61% of which are singletons. CD8+CD57+ cell expansion had been shown by flow cytometry in patients chosen for sequencing. The CDR3 extends over 13 amino acids. Germline CDR1 is SQVTM and CDR2 is ANQGSEA. With 3 bases clipped from V and 4 bases from J, the junction kept 4 bases outside the gene matches. General study results and limits: Roughly 27 sequences, all CD8+ CDR3, were shared between patients and controls.

Details on this clonotype: The antigen is not known.

Sequenced input: sorted CD4+, CD8+, or CD8+CD57+ T cells (not recorded which) from PBMCs. The chain recombines TRBV29-1 with TRBJ2-5, with 8 bases lining up with TRBD1. This TCR was sampled from a human donor with aplastic anemia. The CDR3 nucleotides are TGCAGCGTTGATGGCAGGGGGCTAGAGACCCAGTACTTC. Protein sequence: CSVDGRGLETQYF.